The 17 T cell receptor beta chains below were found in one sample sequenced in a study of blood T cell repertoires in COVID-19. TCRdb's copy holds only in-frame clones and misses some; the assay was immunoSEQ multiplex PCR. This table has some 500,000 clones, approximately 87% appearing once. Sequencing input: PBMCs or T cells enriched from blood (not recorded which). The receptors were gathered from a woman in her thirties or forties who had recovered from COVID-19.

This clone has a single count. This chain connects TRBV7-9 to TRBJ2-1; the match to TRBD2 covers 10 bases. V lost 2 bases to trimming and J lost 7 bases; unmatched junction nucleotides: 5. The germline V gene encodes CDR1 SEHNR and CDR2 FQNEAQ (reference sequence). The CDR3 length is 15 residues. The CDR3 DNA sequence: TGTGCCAGCAGCTTACCTAGCGGGAGTTATAATGAGCAGTTCTTC. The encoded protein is CASSLPSGSYNEQFF.

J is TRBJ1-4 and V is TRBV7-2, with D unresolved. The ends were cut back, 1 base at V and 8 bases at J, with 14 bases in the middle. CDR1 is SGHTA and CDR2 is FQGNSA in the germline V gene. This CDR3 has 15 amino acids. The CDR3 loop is CASSLGRRPEEKLFF. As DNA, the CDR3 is TGTGCCAGCAGCTTAGGACGGCGGCCAGAGGAAAAACTGTTTTTT.

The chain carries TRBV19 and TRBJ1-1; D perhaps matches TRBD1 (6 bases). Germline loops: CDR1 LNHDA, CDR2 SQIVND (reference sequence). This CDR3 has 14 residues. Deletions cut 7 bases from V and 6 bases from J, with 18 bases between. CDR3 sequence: CASKESDTGSEAFF. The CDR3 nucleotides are TGTGCCAGTAAAGAGTCGGATACAGGGTCTGAAGCTTTCTTT.

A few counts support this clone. The CDR3 bases are TGTGCCAGCAGCCCACAGGGGGGCTATGGCTACACCTTC. Amino acid sequence: CASSPQGGYGYTF. The gene calls are TRBV6-5 and TRBJ1-2; 8 bases are shared with TRBD1. V shed 6 bases and J 4 bases; nucleotides not matched to a gene: 4. Looked up from germline, CDR1 is MNHEY and CDR2 is SVGAGI. The CDR3 consists of 13 residues.

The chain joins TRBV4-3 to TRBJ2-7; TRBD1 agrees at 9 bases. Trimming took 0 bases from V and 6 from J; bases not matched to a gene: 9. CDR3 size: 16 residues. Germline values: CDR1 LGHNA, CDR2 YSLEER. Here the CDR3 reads CASSQEPGTGPLEQYF. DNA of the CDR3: TGCGCCAGCAGCCAAGAACCCGGGACAGGGCCCCTCGAGCAGTACTTC.

The chain's CDR3 is CASSQDVGRDGYTF. In DNA form, the CDR3 reads TGCGCCAGCAGCCAAGATGTGGGGAGGGATGGCTACACCTTC. The rearrangement links TRBV4-3 to TRBJ1-2; D remains unclear. Trimming took off 0 bases at V and 6 bases at J, with 11 bases between the two ends. From germline, CDR1 is LGHNA and CDR2 YSLEER. The CDR3 extends over 14 amino acids.

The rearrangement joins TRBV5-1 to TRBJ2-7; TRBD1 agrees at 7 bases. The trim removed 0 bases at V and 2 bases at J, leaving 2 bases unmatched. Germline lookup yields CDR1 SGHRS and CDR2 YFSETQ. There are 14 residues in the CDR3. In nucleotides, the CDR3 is TGCGCCAGCAGCTTGGGGGACAGCACCTACGAGCAGTACTTC. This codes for CASSLGDSTYEQYF.

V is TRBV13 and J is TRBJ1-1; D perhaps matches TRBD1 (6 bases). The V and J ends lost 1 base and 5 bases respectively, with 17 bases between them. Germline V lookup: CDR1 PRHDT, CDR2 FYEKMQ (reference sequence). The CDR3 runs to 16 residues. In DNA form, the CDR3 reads TGTGCCAGCAGCTTAGTAGGGGGGGCCCAGGGGACTGAAGCTTTCTTT. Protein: CASSLVGGAQGTEAFF.

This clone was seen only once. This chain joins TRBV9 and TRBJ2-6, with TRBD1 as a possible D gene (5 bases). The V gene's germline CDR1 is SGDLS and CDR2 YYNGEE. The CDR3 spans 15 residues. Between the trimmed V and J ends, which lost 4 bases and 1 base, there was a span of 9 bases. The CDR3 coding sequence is TGTGCCAGCAGCACCAGGGTGTCTGGGGCCAACGTCCTGACTTTC. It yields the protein CASSTRVSGANVLTF.

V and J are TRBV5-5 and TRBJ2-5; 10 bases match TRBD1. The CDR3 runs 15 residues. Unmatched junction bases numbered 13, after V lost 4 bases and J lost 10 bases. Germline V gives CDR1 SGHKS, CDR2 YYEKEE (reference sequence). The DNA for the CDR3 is TGTGCCAGCAGCGCCTCCCCCGGGACAGGGGAGGACCAGTACTTC. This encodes CASSASPGTGEDQYF.

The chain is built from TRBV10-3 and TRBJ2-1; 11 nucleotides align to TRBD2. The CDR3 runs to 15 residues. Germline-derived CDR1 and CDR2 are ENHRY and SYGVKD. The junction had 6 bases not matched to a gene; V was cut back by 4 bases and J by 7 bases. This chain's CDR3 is CAISVTSGRQNEQFF. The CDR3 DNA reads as TGTGCCATCAGTGTAACTAGCGGGAGACAGAATGAGCAGTTCTTC.

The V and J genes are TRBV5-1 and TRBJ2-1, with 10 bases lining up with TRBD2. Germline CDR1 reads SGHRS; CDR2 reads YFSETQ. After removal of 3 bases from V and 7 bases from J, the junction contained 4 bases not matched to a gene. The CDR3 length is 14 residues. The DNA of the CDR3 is TGCGCCAGCAGCTCGGCTAGCGGGAGTAATGAGCAGTTCTTC. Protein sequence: CASSSASGSNEQFF.

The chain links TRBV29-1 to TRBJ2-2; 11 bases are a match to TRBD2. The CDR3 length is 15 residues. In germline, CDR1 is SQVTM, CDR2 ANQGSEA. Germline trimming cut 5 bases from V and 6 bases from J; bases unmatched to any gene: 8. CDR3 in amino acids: CSVKTSGNVAGELFF. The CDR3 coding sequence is TGCAGCGTTAAGACTAGCGGGAATGTTGCCGGGGAGCTGTTTTTT.

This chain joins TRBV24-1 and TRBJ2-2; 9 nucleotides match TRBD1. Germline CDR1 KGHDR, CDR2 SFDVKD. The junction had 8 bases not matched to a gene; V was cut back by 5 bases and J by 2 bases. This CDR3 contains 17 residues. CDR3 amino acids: CATSGPGQGVNTGELFF. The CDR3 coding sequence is TGTGCCACCAGTGGTCCGGGACAGGGAGTAAACACCGGGGAGCTGTTTTTT.

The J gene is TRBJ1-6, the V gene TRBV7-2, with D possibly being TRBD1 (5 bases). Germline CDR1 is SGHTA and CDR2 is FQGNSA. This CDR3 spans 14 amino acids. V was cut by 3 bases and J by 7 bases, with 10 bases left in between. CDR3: CASSLEGSNSPLHF. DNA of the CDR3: TGTGCCAGCAGCTTGGAGGGGTCGAATTCACCCCTCCACTTT.

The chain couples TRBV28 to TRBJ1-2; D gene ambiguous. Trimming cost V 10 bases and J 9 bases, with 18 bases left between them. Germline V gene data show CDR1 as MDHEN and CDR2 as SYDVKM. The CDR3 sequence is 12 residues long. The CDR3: CATDRGERSYTF. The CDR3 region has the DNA TGTGCCACCGATCGAGGTGAGAGGAGCTACACCTTC.

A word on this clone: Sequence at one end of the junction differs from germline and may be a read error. The CDR3 spells CASSLLSSGSWIF. Here the CDR3 DNA reads TGTGCCAGCAGCCTACTATCTAGCGGGAGCTGGATCTTC. J is TRBJ2-1 and V is TRBV14, with 10 bases that match TRBD2. Germline values: CDR1 SGHDN, CDR2 FVKESK. The CDR3 contains 13 residues.